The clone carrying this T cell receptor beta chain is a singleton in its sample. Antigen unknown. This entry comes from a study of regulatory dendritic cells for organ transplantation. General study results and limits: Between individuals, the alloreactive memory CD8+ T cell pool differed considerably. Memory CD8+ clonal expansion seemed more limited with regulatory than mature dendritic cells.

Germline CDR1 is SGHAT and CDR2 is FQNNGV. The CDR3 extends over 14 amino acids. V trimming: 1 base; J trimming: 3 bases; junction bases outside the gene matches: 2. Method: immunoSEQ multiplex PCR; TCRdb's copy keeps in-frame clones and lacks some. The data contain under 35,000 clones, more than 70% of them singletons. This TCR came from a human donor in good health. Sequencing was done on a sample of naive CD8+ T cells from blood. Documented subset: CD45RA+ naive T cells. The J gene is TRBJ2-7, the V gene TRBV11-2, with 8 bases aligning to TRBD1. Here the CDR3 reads CASSLGGQGYEQYF. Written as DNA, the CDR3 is TGTGCCAGCAGCTTAGGCGGACAGGGCTACGAGCAGTACTTC.